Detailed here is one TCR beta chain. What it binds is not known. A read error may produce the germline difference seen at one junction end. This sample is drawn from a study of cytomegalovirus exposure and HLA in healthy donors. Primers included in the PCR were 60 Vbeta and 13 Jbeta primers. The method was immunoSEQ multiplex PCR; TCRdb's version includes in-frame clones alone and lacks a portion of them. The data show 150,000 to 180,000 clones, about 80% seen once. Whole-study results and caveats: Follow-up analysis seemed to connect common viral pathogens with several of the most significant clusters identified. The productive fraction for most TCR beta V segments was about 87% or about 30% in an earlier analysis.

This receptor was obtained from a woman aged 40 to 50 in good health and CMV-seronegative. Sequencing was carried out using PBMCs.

CDR3 in amino acids: CASSLPGQGPLGYTF. CDR3 nucleotides: TGTGCTAGCAGCCTACCGGGACAGGGGCCCCTTGGCTACACCTTC. The V call is TRBV7-7, the J call TRBJ1-2; 10 positions match TRBD1. CDR1 and CDR2 (germline): SSHAT, FNYEAQ (reference sequence). The CDR3 length is 15 residues.